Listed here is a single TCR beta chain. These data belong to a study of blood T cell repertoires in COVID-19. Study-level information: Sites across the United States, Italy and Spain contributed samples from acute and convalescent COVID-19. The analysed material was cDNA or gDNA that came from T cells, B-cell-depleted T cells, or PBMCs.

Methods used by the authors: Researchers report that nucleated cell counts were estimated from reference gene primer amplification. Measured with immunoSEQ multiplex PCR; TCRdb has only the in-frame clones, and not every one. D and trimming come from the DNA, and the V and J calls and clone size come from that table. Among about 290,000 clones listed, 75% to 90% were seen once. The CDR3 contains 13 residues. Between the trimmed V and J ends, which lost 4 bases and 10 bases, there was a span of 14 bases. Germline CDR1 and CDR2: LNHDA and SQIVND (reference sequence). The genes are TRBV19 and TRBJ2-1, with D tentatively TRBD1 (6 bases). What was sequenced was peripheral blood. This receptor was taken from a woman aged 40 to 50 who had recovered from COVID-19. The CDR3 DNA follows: TGTGCCAGTAGTACTGCACAGGGCTGGGAGCAGTTCTTC. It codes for CASSTAQGWEQFF. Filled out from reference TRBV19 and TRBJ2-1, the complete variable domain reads DGGITQSPKYLFRKEGQNVTLSCEQNLNHDAMYWYRQDPGQGLRLIYYSQIVNDFQKGDIAEGYSVSREKKESFPLTVTSAQKNPTAFYLCASSTAQGWEQFFGPGTRLTVL.